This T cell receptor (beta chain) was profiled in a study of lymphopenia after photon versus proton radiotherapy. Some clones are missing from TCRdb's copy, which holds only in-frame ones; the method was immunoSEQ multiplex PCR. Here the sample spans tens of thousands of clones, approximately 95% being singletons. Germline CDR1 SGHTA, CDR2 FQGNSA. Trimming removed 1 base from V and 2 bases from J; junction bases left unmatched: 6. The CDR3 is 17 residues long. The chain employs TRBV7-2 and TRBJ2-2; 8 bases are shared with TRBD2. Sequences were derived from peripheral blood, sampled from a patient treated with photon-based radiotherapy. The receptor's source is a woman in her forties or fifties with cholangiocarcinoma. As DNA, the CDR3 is TGTGCCAGCAGCTTAGAACCCGGGGGGGCTAACACCGGGGAGCTGTTTTTT. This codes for CASSLEPGGANTGELFF.